This T cell receptor (beta chain) was observed in a study of blood T cell repertoires in COVID-19. The CDR3 is 15 residues long. The germline gives CDR1 SGHAT, CDR2 FQNNGV. The V end lost 6 bases, the J end lost 4 bases, and 16 bases lay between the germline ends. This clone was detected a few times. Produced via immunoSEQ multiplex PCR; TCRdb's table is partial and in-frame only. This sample has fewer than 450,000 clones; around 90% occur once, and the top ten carry 0.55% to 0.75%. The chain combines TRBV11-2 with TRBJ1-3, with a tentative D call TRBD1 (5 bases). This sequence originates from a man aged 18 to 30 who had recovered from COVID-19. The sample was PBMCs or T cells enriched from blood (not recorded which). Here the CDR3 reads CASRTVRDSGNTIYF. For the CDR3, the DNA is TGTGCCAGCAGGACCGTTCGGGACTCGGGAAACACCATATATTTT.